What follows is one T cell receptor beta chain and its context. This sample was included in a study of OX40 agonist ivuxolimab in advanced cancers. The protocol was immunoSEQ multiplex PCR, while the TCRdb copy is restricted to in-frame clones and leaves out a portion. The sample contains fewer than 16,000 clones, 70% of which appear only once. V was clipped by 1 base and J by 1 base; unmatched bases: 6. The CDR3 covers 16 residues. The germline V gene has CDR1 LNHNV and CDR2 YYDKDF (reference sequence). The sample here was CD4+ or CD8+ T cells sorted from blood, taken in a trial of the OX40 agonist ivuxolimab. The chain carries TRBV15 and TRBJ1-1; 7 bases line up with TRBD1. The sequence was obtained from an adult with an advanced solid tumor such as melanoma, head and neck, liver or kidney cancer. CDR3 protein: CATSRAAGTANTEAFF. The CDR3, as DNA: TGTGCCACCAGCAGAGCCGCCGGGACAGCGAACACTGAAGCTTTCTTT.